The rows below give T cell receptor beta chains drawn from one sample of a study of cytotoxic CD8 clonotypes in ibrutinib-treated CLL. Assay used: immunoSEQ multiplex PCR; TCRdb lists only in-frame clones, some missing. The sample carries some 310,000 clones, about 80% recorded once. The sequenced sample was PBMCs, obtained before ibrutinib treatment. Every receptor here comes from a human donor with chronic lymphocytic leukemia. Each CDR3 is given with its conserved first and last residue. The D gene is left open where the match is weak. Clone size is shown for a subset of rows, as once, few, many or a class of expanded clone.

d_call,clone_size,j_call,v_call,cdr3_nt,cdr3_aa
TRBD1,-,TRBJ2-5,TRBV30,TGTGCCTGGATGAGGGACAGGAGGAGGGCGGTGCAAGAGACCCAGTACTTC,CAWMRDRRRAVQETQYF
TRBD2,-,TRBJ2-3,TRBV4-3,TGCGCCAGCAGCCACAGCACTCGAGGACTAGCGGAATTAAATACGCAGTATTTT,CASSHSTRGLAELNTQYF
TRBD1,-,TRBJ2-7,TRBV7-2,TGTGCCAGCAGCCACAGGGGTATCCCACCCTACGAGCAGTACTTC,CASSHRGIPPYEQYF
-,-,TRBJ2-2,TRBV10-3,TGTGCCATCAGTGAGTCGATTTCTGCCGGGGAGCTGTTTTTT,CAISESISAGELFF
-,once,TRBJ2-7,TRBV7-8,TGTGCCAGCAGCTCAGGGACAGCCAGTTCCGGGACTAGAACCGAGCAGTACTTC,CASSSGTASSGTRTEQYF
-,-,TRBJ2-6,TRBV7-8,TGTGCCAGCAGGGTCTCTGGGGCCAACGTCCTGACTTTC,CASRVSGANVLTF
-,-,TRBJ2-6,TRBV6-5,TGTGCCAGCAGAGTTGCAGGGGCCAACGTCCTGACTTTC,CASRVAGANVLTF
TRBD1,few,TRBJ2-1,TRBV28,TGTGCCAGCAGTCAACAGGGGACCCACAATGAGCAGTTCTTC,CASSQQGTHNEQFF
-,-,TRBJ2-1,TRBV7-7,TGTGCCAGCAGCTTAGGACTAGGCTACAATGAGCAGTTCTTC,CASSLGLGYNEQFF
-,-,TRBJ2-6,TRBV19,TGTGCCAGTAGTATTGGCGGCAACTCTGGGGCCAACGTCCTGACTTTC,CASSIGGNSGANVLTF
-,once,TRBJ2-7,TRBV29-1,TGCAGCGCGGCGAACAGGGTAAATCGAGACGAGCAGTACTTC,CSAANRVNRDEQYF
-,-,TRBJ1-1,TRBV5-4,TGTGCCAGCAGCCCCCAGGCTGGGCTTGAAGCTTTCTTT,CASSPQAGLEAFF
-,once,TRBJ1-4,TRBV13,TGTGCCAGCAGCCCCTGGCCTGTTGCAACTAATGAAAAACTGTTTTTT,CASSPWPVATNEKLFF
-,-,TRBJ2-5,TRBV5-6,TGTGCCAGCAGCTTTATTCAAGAGACCCAGTACTTC,CASSFIQETQYF
-,-,TRBJ1-5,TRBV6-5,TGTGCCACCGGGGGAAATAGCAATCAGCCCCAGCATTTT,CATGGNSNQPQHF
-,-,TRBJ2-1,TRBV13,TGTGCCAGCAGCTCAGGGTACTACAATGAGCAGTTCTTC,CASSSGYYNEQFF
TRBD2,-,TRBJ2-2,TRBV4-2,TGTGCCAGCAGCCCGGGGACTAGCGGGCTCGCGAACACCGGGGAGCTGTTTTTT,CASSPGTSGLANTGELFF
-,-,TRBJ2-2,TRBV27,TGTGCCAGCAGTTTGGGCTTTTACACGAACACCGGGGAGCTGTTTTTT,CASSLGFYTNTGELFF
-,-,TRBJ2-7,TRBV7-6,TGTGCCAGCAGCTTGCAGACTACTTACGAGCAGTACTTC,CASSLQTTYEQYF
-,-,TRBJ2-2,TRBV18,TGTGCCAGCTCAACCGGGTCAGGCGGTAACACCGGGGAGCTGTTTTTT,CASSTGSGGNTGELFF
-,-,TRBJ2-7,TRBV9,TGTGCCAGGACGGGGGACGAGCAGTACTTC,CARTGDEQYF
-,once,TRBJ1-3,TRBV29-1,TGCAGCGTTGACTCCTCTGGAAACACCATATATTTT,CSVDSSGNTIYF
-,once,TRBJ2-1,TRBV7-2,TGTGCCAGCAGCCGAGTGGCGGGCCCTTACAATGAGCAGTTCTTC,CASSRVAGPYNEQFF
TRBD2,-,TRBJ2-5,TRBV28,TGTGCCAGCAGTGTATACCTAGCGGGACCTCAAGAGACCCAGTACTTC,CASSVYLAGPQETQYF
TRBD1,-,TRBJ1-3,TRBV30,TGTGCCTGGAGTGTCAGGGGGGAGGCTGGAAACACCATATATTTT,CAWSVRGEAGNTIYF
-,-,TRBJ2-7,TRBV28,TGTGCCAGCAGTGACAGTGACACATCCTACGAGCAGTACTTC,CASSDSDTSYEQYF
-,-,TRBJ1-2,TRBV5-6,TGTGCCAGCAGCAGAAGGAACCAGGGACGCTATGGCTACACCTTC,CASSRRNQGRYGYTF
-,-,TRBJ1-1,TRBV29-1,TGCAGCGTTGTATCCGGGTGGAACCCCCAGAACACTGAAGCTTTCTTT,CSVVSGWNPQNTEAFF
-,-,TRBJ2-5,TRBV21-1,TGTGCCAGCAGCAGCTTCTCCGGGACTAGCGGGAGAGAGACCCAGTACTTC,CASSSFSGTSGRETQYF
TRBD1,-,TRBJ2-7,TRBV15,TGTGCCACCAGCAGGGGGATGGACAGGTCCTACGAGCAGTACTTC,CATSRGMDRSYEQYF
-,-,TRBJ2-7,TRBV30,TGTGCCTGGGGCCCATTAGCGCACTCCTACGAGCAGTACTTC,CAWGPLAHSYEQYF
-,-,TRBJ2-5,TRBV5-6,TGTGCCAGCAGCTTGAGGTTACAAGAGACCCAGTACTTC,CASSLRLQETQYF
-,-,TRBJ1-2,TRBV12-5,TGTGCTAGTGGTTCGACCGAGGGTGGCGGCTACACCTTC,CASGSTEGGGYTF
-,-,TRBJ2-1,TRBV9,TGTGCCAGCAGCGTAGCCCCTCGGGGCAGTAACAATGAGCAGTTCTTC,CASSVAPRGSNNEQFF
-,-,TRBJ1-1,TRBV6-5,TGTGCCAGCGGGGGGCTTTCATCTTACACTGAAGCTTTCTTT,CASGGLSSYTEAFF
-,-,TRBJ2-3,TRBV10-2,TGCGCCAGCAGTGAGGGAAGCGGAAACACAGATACGCAGTATTTT,CASSEGSGNTDTQYF
TRBD2,-,TRBJ2-7,TRBV5-6,TGTGCCAGCAGCTTGGGACTAGCGGGAGTAGGCTCCTACGAGCAGTACTTC,CASSLGLAGVGSYEQYF
-,-,TRBJ2-3,TRBV6-5,TGTGCCAGCAGCCGTGGCGCGACCACAGATACGCAGTATTTT,CASSRGATTDTQYF
-,-,TRBJ2-6,TRBV28,TGTGCCAGCAGACCCTCCCCCGCTGGGGCCAACGTCCTGACTTTC,CASRPSPAGANVLTF
TRBD2,few,TRBJ2-5,TRBV27,TGTGCCAGCAGCACGGGACTAGCGAGGGAGACCCAGTACTTC,CASSTGLARETQYF
TRBD2,-,TRBJ2-1,TRBV5-4,TGTGCCAGCAGCTTGGTTCTAGCGGGTTACAATGAGCAGTTCTTC,CASSLVLAGYNEQFF
-,few,TRBJ1-2,TRBV5-6,TGTGCCAGCAGCTTGCCAGGCAACTATGGCTACACCTTC,CASSLPGNYGYTF
-,-,TRBJ1-5,TRBV9,TGTGCCAGCAGCGCACCCCCTCGGGAGGGATTGGTGATTCAGCCCCAGCATTTT,CASSAPPREGLVIQPQHF
TRBD1,-,TRBJ1-4,TRBV25-1,TGTGCCAGCAGTGACGACAGGGGGCATGAAAAACTGTTTTTT,CASSDDRGHEKLFF
-,few,TRBJ1-1,TRBV7-9,TGTGCCAGCAGCTTGTATAGAGACACTGAAGCTTTCTTT,CASSLYRDTEAFF
TRBD1,once,TRBJ1-5,TRBV19,TGTGCCAGTAGTCCCGGGACAGGACCAAATCAGCCCCAGCATTTT,CASSPGTGPNQPQHF
-,-,TRBJ2-7,TRBV6-5,TGTGCCAGCAGTTACTCCACCACGTCGGGTTACGAGCAGTACTTC,CASSYSTTSGYEQYF
-,-,TRBJ2-1,TRBV5-1,TGCGCCAGCAGCCAAGAATCCCGAACCTACAATGAGCAGTTCTTC,CASSQESRTYNEQFF
TRBD2,once,TRBJ2-5,TRBV7-9,TGTGCCAGCAGCCGAGGACTAGCCAAACAAGAGACCCAGTACTTC,CASSRGLAKQETQYF
-,-,TRBJ2-1,TRBV9,TGTGCCAGCAGCGTGAACTACCACAATGAGCAGTTCTTC,CASSVNYHNEQFF
-,-,TRBJ1-1,TRBV4-1,TGCGCCAGCAGCCAGGGGCCGTTAACGAACACTGAAGCTTTCTTT,CASSQGPLTNTEAFF
-,few,TRBJ1-1,TRBV7-6,TGTGCCAGCAGCTTAGGGGTGGCAGGGACCACTGAAGCTTTCTTT,CASSLGVAGTTEAFF
-,-,TRBJ1-2,TRBV25-1,TGTGCCAGGGCCCACAATGAGGACTATGGCTACACCTTC,CARAHNEDYGYTF
-,-,TRBJ1-1,TRBV4-3,TGCGCCAGCAGCCCCGTTTCAAGGATGACTGAAGCTTTCTTT,CASSPVSRMTEAFF
-,few,TRBJ2-2,TRBV7-2,TGTGCCAGCAGCCGGCCCAGCACCGGGGAGCTGTTTTTT,CASSRPSTGELFF
TRBD1,-,TRBJ2-7,TRBV7-7,TGTGCCAGCAGCCCGGGGACAGGGGGCCGATTGTACGAGCAGTACTTC,CASSPGTGGRLYEQYF